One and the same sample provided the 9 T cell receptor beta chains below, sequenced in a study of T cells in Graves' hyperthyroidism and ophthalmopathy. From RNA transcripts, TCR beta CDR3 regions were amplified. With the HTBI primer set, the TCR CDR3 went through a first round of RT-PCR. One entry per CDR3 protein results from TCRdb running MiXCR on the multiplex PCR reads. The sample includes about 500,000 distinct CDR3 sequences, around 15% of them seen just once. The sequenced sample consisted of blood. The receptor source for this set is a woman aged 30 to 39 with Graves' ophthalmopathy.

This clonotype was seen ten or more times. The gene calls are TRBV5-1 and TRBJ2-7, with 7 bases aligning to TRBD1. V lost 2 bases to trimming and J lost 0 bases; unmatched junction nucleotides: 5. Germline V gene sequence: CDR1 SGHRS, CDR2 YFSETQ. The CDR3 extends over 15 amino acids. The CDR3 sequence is CASSLRGPYSYEQYF. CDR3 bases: TGCGCCAGCAGCTTAAGGGGGCCCTACTCCTACGAGCAGTACTTC.

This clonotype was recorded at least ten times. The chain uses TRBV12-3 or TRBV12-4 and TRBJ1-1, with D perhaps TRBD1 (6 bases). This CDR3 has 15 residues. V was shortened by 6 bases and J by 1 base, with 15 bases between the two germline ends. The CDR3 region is CASRSTGRANTEAFF. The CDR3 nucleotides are TGTGCCAGCAGGTCCACAGGGAGGGCGAACACTGAAGCTTTCTTT.

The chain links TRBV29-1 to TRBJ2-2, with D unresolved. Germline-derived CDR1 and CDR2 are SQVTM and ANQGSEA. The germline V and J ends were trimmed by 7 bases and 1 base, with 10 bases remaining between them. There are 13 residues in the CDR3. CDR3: CSGLGRNTGELFF. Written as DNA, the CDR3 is TGCAGCGGCTTGGGCAGGAACACCGGGGAGCTGTTTTTT.

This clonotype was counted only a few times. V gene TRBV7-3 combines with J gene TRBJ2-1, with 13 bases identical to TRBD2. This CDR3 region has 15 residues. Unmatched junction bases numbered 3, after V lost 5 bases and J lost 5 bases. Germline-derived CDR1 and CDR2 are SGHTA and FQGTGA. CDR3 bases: TGTGCCAGCAGCAGACTAGCGGGGGGAGACAATGAGCAGTTCTTC. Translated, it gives CASSRLAGGDNEQFF.

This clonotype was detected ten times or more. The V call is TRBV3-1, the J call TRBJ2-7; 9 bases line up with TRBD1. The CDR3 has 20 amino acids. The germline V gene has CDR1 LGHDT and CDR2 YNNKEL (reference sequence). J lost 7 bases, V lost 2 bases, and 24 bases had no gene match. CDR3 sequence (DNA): TGTGCCAGCAGCCAACCTATAAAGCGCCGTCGTGGGACAGGGACGAAAGAGCAGTACTTC. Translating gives CASSQPIKRRRGTGTKEQYF.

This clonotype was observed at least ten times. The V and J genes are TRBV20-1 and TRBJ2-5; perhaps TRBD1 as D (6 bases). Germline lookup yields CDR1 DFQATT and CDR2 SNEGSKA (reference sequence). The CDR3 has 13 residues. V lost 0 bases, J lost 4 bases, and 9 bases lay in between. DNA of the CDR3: TGCAGTGCTAGAGATCAGGGGTTAGAGACCCAGTACTTC. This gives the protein CSARDQGLETQYF.

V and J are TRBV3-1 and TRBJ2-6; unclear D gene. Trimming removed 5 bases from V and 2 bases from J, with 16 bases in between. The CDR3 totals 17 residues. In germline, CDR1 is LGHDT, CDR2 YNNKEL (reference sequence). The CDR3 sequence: CASSSVSVTTGANVLTF. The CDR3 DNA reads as TGTGCCAGCAGCTCCGTTTCTGTAACTACTGGGGCCAACGTCCTGACTTTC.

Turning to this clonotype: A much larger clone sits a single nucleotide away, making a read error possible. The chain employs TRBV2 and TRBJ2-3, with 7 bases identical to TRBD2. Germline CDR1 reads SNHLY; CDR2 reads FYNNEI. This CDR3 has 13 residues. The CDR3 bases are TGTGCCACTTGGGGGGGTGTAGGAGATAAGCAGTATTTT. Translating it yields CATWGGVGDKQYF.

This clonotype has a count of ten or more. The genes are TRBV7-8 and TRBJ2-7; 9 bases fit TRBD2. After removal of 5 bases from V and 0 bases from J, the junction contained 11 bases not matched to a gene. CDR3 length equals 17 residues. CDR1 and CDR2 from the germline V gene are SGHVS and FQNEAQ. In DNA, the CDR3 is TGTGCCAGCAGCCCCAATCCAGTAGCGGGAGCCTCCTACGAGCAGTACTTC. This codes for CASSPNPVAGASYEQYF.